This is a list of T cell receptor beta chains from one sample in a study of T cells after yellow fever vaccination. TCRdb analysed the 5' RACE reads with MiXCR anew, one entry per CDR3 protein. Among some 350,000 distinct CDR3 sequences listed, 8.7% were seen once. Source: PBMCs, taken on the day of the first yellow fever vaccination. The source of these receptors is a man between 18 and 29 years old who received the YFV17D yellow fever vaccine. Each CDR3 is given with its conserved first and last residue. A D gene is named only where the DNA matches it firmly. Rows give clone size only sometimes, using once, few, many, or a class for an expanded clone.

clone_size	d_call	v_call	j_call	cdr3_nt	cdr3_aa
NA	NA	TRBV5-5	TRBJ2-7	TGTGCCAGCAGCTTGTTGTTGAGTGCAGCCTACGAGCAGTGCTTC	CASSLLLSAAYEQCF
NA	NA	TRBV5-1	TRBJ1-2	TGCGCCAGCAGCTTGGAGTCCGTTAACTATGGCTACACCTTC	CASSLESVNYGYTF
NA	NA	TRBV7-2	TRBJ2-5	TGTGCCAGCAGCTCGACCGCGTACCAAGAGACCCAGTACTTC	CASSSTAYQETQYF
NA	TRBD2	TRBV27	TRBJ2-7	TGTGCCAGCAGTTTATTGCGGGGGGCCGGATACGAGCAGTACTTC	CASSLLRGAGYEQYF
NA	TRBD1	TRBV7-2	TRBJ2-5	TGTGCCAGCAGCTTGAGGACAGGGCCAGAGACCCAGTACTTC	CASSLRTGPETQYF
NA	NA	TRBV3-1	TRBJ1-1	TGTGCCAGCAGCCTCGGAGGGGGGAGAGCTTTCTTT	CASSLGGGRAFF
NA	NA	TRBV3-1	TRBJ2-3	TGTGCCAGCAGCCGCTTAGGGGTCGATACGCAGTATTTT	CASSRLGVDTQYF
NA	NA	TRBV9	TRBJ1-3	TGTGCCAGCAGCGTAGCTGTGACAGGCACTGGAAACACCATATATTTT	CASSVAVTGTGNTIYF
few	NA	TRBV11-1	TRBJ2-2	TGTGCCAGCAGCACCAGCAGTCGGTTTAACACCGGGGAGCTGTTTTTT	CASSTSSRFNTGELFF
many	NA	TRBV5-4	TRBJ2-1	TGTGCCAGCAGCTCGACTGCCCGATTTAATGAGCAGTTCTTC	CASSSTARFNEQFF
few	NA	TRBV11-2	TRBJ1-6	TGTGCCAGCAGCTCAAGACAGGCCGTGTGGAAATCCTATAATTCACCCCTCCACTTT	CASSSRQAVWKSYNSPLHF
few	NA	TRBV7-9	TRBJ2-1	TGTGCCAGCAGCCGATCCAATGAGCAGTTCTTC	CASSRSNEQFF
many	NA	TRBV9	TRBJ1-5	TGTGCCAGCAGCGTAGGAGGAGGGAATCAGCCCCAGCATTTT	CASSVGGGNQPQHF
NA	TRBD1	TRBV10-3	TRBJ1-1	TGTGCCATCAGTGAGTCAACAGGGGACACTGAAGCTTTCTTT	CAISESTGDTEAFF
NA	TRBD1	TRBV9	TRBJ2-5	TGTGCCAGCAGCGCCTCGGGACAGGGAGAACAAGAGACCCAGTACTTC	CASSASGQGEQETQYF
many	NA	TRBV7-9	TRBJ2-7	TGTGCCAGCAGCTTAACTAGGGGCCGGGACGAGCAGTACTTC	CASSLTRGRDEQYF
few	NA	TRBV20-1	TRBJ1-5	TGCAGTGCTCGATCGGGGTCGGGGACCAATCAGCCCCAGCATTTT	CSARSGSGTNQPQHF
few	TRBD1	TRBV29-1	TRBJ1-2	TGCAGCGTGGGGGACAGCGCGGGGGGCTACACCTTC	CSVGDSAGGYTF
NA	NA	TRBV3-1	TRBJ2-1	TGTGCCAGCAGCCCCCCGCCGGGCCTAGTATACAATGAGCAGTTCTTC	CASSPPPGLVYNEQFF
NA	TRBD1	TRBV24-1	TRBJ1-2	TGTGCCACCAGTGATACAGGGGCCGCTAACTATGGCTACACCTTC	CATSDTGAANYGYTF
few	NA	TRBV24-1	TRBJ2-3	TGTGCCACCCGCAGCTCCCCGACAGATACGCAGTATTTT	CATRSSPTDTQYF
NA	TRBD2	TRBV3-1	TRBJ2-3	TGTGCCAGCAGCCCCCTCCGGGGGGGTCCCGGTGATACGCAGTATTTT	CASSPLRGGPGDTQYF
few	NA	TRBV19	TRBJ1-5	TGTGCCAGTAGGGATGGACAGTTCGCTCAGCCCCAGCATTTT	CASRDGQFAQPQHF
many	NA	TRBV5-1	TRBJ1-2	TGCGCCAGCAGCCCGGGCGGGGGGGACCTCTATGGCTACACCTTC	CASSPGGGDLYGYTF
few	NA	TRBV18	TRBJ2-5	TGTGCCAGCTCACAAGGGGGGCTTCCAACCGACCAAGAGACCCAGTACTTC	CASSQGGLPTDQETQYF
NA	TRBD1	TRBV11-1	TRBJ2-6	TGTGCCAGCAGCTTAGCGCGTAGGGACAGCTTCTCTGGGGCCAACGTCCTGACTTTC	CASSLARRDSFSGANVLTF
few	TRBD2	TRBV11-2	TRBJ2-1	TGTGCCAGCAGTTCCTCGGGGGGGGCCAGGTACAATGAGCAGTTCTTC	CASSSSGGARYNEQFF
many	NA	TRBV12-3/TRBV12-4	TRBJ2-2	TGTGCCAGCAGGTCGCGGGGGCGCGGCGGGGAGCTGTTTTTT	CASRSRGRGGELFF
few	NA	TRBV6-6	TRBJ1-1	TGTGCCAGCAGTTACGGGCGGGGAACTTTCTTT	CASSYGRGTFF
few	NA	TRBV7-2	TRBJ1-4	TGTGCCAGCAGCTTGGGGGCGTCTAATGAAAAACTGTTTTTT	CASSLGASNEKLFF
NA	NA	TRBV25-1	TRBJ1-1	TGTGCCAGCAGTGACGCGACGGAAAAAGCTTTCTTT	CASSDATEKAFF
NA	NA	TRBV24-1	TRBJ1-6	TGTGCCACCAGTGATTTGCGGTGCAGGGCGGATTCACCCCTCCACTTT	CATSDLRCRADSPLHF
NA	TRBD1	TRBV20-1	TRBJ1-5	TGCTGCGCTAGAAAAAGGGGGCTGAATAGCAATCAGCCCCAGCATTTT	CCARKRGLNSNQPQHF
few	NA	TRBV6-1	TRBJ1-2	TGTGCCAGCAGTGAAGTGGGGTCCGGGTTAGACGATGGCTACACCTTC	CASSEVGSGLDDGYTF
NA	TRBD1	TRBV4-3	TRBJ2-1	TGCGCCAGCAGCCAAGGGGGTCAGGGGGCGATGTTCTTC	CASSQGGQGAMFF
NA	NA	TRBV12-3/TRBV12-4	TRBJ1-3	TGTGCCAGCATTCCCCCTGGAAACACCATATATTTT	CASIPPGNTIYF
many	NA	TRBV28	TRBJ1-4	TGTGCCAGCAGTGGGGGGGGGTTTAGAGAAAAACTGTTTTTT	CASSGGGFREKLFF
NA	NA	TRBV28	TRBJ2-3	TGTGCCAGCAGCTTGGACCGTACGCAGTATTTT	CASSLDRTQYF
many	NA	TRBV12-3/TRBV12-4	TRBJ2-3	TGTGCCAGCAGTTCTTTCCTGCGCGATACGCAGTATTTT	CASSSFLRDTQYF
NA	TRBD1	TRBV12-3/TRBV12-4	TRBJ2-5	TGTGCCAGCAGCCCCGGACAGGGGGGGAAGACCCAGTACTTC	CASSPGQGGKTQYF
few	TRBD1	TRBV7-2	TRBJ2-3	TGTGCCAGCAGCTTATCCCGAGACAGGGGGCGCACAGATACGCAGTATTTT	CASSLSRDRGRTDTQYF
NA	NA	TRBV6-5	TRBJ1-2	TGTGCCAGCAGTTACAAGAGGGCTGGATATGGCTACACCTTC	CASSYKRAGYGYTF
few	NA	TRBV4-2	TRBJ2-1	TGTGCCAGCAGCCAAGATATAGGGCCAGGTTTGCAGTTCTTC	CASSQDIGPGLQFF
NA	TRBD2	TRBV6-5	TRBJ2-7	TGTGCCAGCAGTTACTCCACTAGCGGGGGATCCTACGAGCAGTACTTC	CASSYSTSGGSYEQYF
NA	NA	TRBV5-8	TRBJ2-5	TGTGCCAGCAGCTTGGTTGGCGGACCCGACCAAGAGGCCCAGTACTTC	CASSLVGGPDQEAQYF
many	NA	TRBV12-3/TRBV12-4	TRBJ1-1	TGTGCCAGCAGTAGGACAGTGAACACTGAAGCTTTCTTT	CASSRTVNTEAFF
NA	TRBD1	TRBV6-1	TRBJ2-7	TGTGCCAGCAGGGAACAGGGGGAACACGAGCAGTACTTC	CASREQGEHEQYF
NA	NA	TRBV5-4	TRBJ1-2	TGTGCCAGCAGCACCGGGGGAGGGCTTCAGGAGGGCTACACCTTC	CASSTGGGLQEGYTF
few	NA	TRBV20-1	TRBJ2-6	TGCAGTGCCCGATCTGAGACAGTGATCTCTGGGGCCAACGTCCTGACTTTC	CSARSETVISGANVLTF
NA	NA	TRBV19	TRBJ1-2	TGTGCCAGTAGACTGGATGGCTACACCTTC	CASRLDGYTF
few	NA	TRBV9	TRBJ2-7	TGTGCCAGCAGCGTAGTAGGAGGTGAGCAGTACTTC	CASSVVGGEQYF
NA	NA	TRBV30	TRBJ1-2	TGTGCCTGGGGCCTGGGACGGGGATATGGCTACACCTTC	CAWGLGRGYGYTF
few	NA	TRBV12-3/TRBV12-4	TRBJ2-1	TGTGCCAGCAGTTACACCGGGAACTCCTACAATGAGCAGTTCTTC	CASSYTGNSYNEQFF
NA	TRBD2	TRBV10-3	TRBJ2-1	TGTGCCATCGGTATAAGAGCGGGAGTTGAGCAGTTCTTC	CAIGIRAGVEQFF